Below are 9 T cell receptor beta chains sequenced from a single sample in a study of blood T cell repertoires in COVID-19. TCRdb's copy holds only in-frame clones and misses some; the assay was immunoSEQ multiplex PCR. This sample carries 210,000 or so clones, 80% to 85% of them seen once, and the ten largest clones take less than 20%. Sequenced input: peripheral blood. These receptor sequences come from a woman older than 75 with active or convalescent COVID-19.

There are a few counts of this clone. The chain carries TRBV5-5 and TRBJ1-1; D perhaps matches TRBD1 (6 bases). The CDR3 sequence is 15 residues long. With 0 bases removed from V and 5 bases from J, the gap between germline ends came to 14 bases. Germline V gene lookup returns CDR1 SGHKS and CDR2 YYEKEE (reference sequence). CDR3 in amino acids: CASSLGAGAWTEAFF. CDR3 in DNA: TGTGCCAGCAGCTTGGGAGCAGGGGCGTGGACTGAAGCTTTCTTT.

This chain uses TRBV3-1 (or the pseudogene TRBV3-2) with TRBJ2-3; D may be TRBD1 (6 bases). V was shortened by 0 bases and J by 5 bases, with 15 bases between the two germline ends. Germline CDR1 reads LGHDT; CDR2 reads YNNKEL (reference sequence). The CDR3 length is 16 residues. The CDR3 is CASSQEGRSRGDTQYF. The DNA of the CDR3 is TGTGCCAGCAGCCAAGAGGGGCGCTCCAGGGGAGATACGCAGTATTTT.

This chain connects TRBV19 to TRBJ2-5; 7 bases agree with TRBD2. The CDR3 has 15 residues. Germline V gene sequence: CDR1 LNHDA, CDR2 SQIVND (reference sequence). V trimming: 3 bases; J trimming: 3 bases; junction bases outside the gene matches: 7. The CDR3 DNA is TGTGCCAGTAGTATTAGGGCAGGGAGGGAAGAGACCCAGTACTTC. Encoded protein: CASSIRAGREETQYF.

This chain joins TRBV5-4 and TRBJ2-7, with 9 bases fitting TRBD1. This CDR3 has 13 residues. Germline-derived CDR1 and CDR2 are SGHNT and YYREEE (reference sequence). J gave up 4 bases and V 9 bases, and 8 bases lay outside the gene matches. CDR3 sequence reads: CATQLQGAYEQYF. CDR3 in DNA: TGTGCCACCCAACTACAGGGGGCTTACGAGCAGTACTTC.

The CDR3, as DNA: TGCGCCAGCAGCTTGGGACAGGGGGCAAATGGCTACACCTTC. It specifies CASSLGQGANGYTF. The rearrangement uses TRBV5-1 and TRBJ1-2; 10 bases align to TRBD1. V gave up 0 bases and J gave up 6 bases; unmatched junction bases: 2. The CDR3 runs 14 residues. Germline V gene lookup returns CDR1 SGHRS and CDR2 YFSETQ.

The J gene is TRBJ1-1, the V gene TRBV10-3; TRBD1 aligns across 7 bases. V shed 0 bases, J shed 6 bases, and the junction held 4 bases outside the gene matches. The germline V gene encodes CDR1 ENHRY and CDR2 SYGVKD. This CDR3 has 14 amino acids. The CDR3 DNA sequence: TGTGCCATCAGTGAGTCGTTCACAGGGGCTGAAGCTTTCTTT. It is translated as CAISESFTGAEAFF.

This clone was seen a handful of times. This chain connects TRBV3-1 (or the pseudogene TRBV3-2) to TRBJ2-1; 13 nucleotides line up with TRBD2. Losses at the gene ends were 4 bases for V and 3 bases for J; bases not matched to a gene: 3. The CDR3 covers 16 residues. CDR1 is LGHDT and CDR2 is YNNKEL in the germline V gene (reference sequence). The DNA of the CDR3 is TGTGCCAGCAGCCGACGGACTAGCGGGAGCTACAATGAGCAGTTCTTC. As protein: CASSRRTSGSYNEQFF.

The V and J genes are TRBV6-7 and TRBJ2-3; 8 bases map to TRBD1. TRBV6-7 is known as an ORF, though its function is uncertain. CDR3 length: 17 residues. The V gene end was trimmed by 4 bases and the J gene end by 2 bases; junction bases not matched to a gene: 11. The CDR3 loop is CASSSNGDRRYTDTQYF. In nucleotides, the CDR3 is TGTGCCAGCAGTTCGAACGGGGACAGGAGATACACAGATACGCAGTATTTT.

The chain joins TRBV2 to TRBJ2-3, with TRBD2 matching 7 bases. The CDR3 contains 15 residues. The V gene's germline CDR1 is SNHLY and CDR2 FYNNEI. The V and J ends lost 7 bases and 2 bases, in that order; junction bases with no gene match: 9. The CDR3: CASKGLAEITDTQYF. The CDR3 DNA sequence: TGTGCCAGCAAGGGTCTAGCGGAGATCACAGATACGCAGTATTTT.